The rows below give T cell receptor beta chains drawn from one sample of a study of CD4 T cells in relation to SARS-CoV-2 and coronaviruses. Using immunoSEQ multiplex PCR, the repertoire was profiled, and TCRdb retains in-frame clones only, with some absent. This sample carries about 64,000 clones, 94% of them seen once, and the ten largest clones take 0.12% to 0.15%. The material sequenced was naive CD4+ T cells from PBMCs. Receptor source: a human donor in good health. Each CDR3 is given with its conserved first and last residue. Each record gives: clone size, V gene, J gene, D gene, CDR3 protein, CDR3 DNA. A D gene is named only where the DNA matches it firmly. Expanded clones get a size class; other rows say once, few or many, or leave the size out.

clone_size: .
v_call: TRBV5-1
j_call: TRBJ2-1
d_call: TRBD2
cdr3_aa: CASSLEPHGGGHNEQFF
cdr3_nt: TGCGCCAGCAGCTTGGAACCCCATGGGGGGGGACACAATGAGCAGTTCTTC

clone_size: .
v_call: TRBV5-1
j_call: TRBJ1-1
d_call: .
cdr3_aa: CASRYSVTANTEAFF
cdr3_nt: TGCGCCAGCAGGTACAGTGTGACCGCAAACACTGAAGCTTTCTTT

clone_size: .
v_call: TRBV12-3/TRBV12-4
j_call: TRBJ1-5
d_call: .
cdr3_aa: CASSFGYNQPQHF
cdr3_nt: TGTGCCAGCAGTTTCGGGTACAATCAGCCCCAGCATTTT

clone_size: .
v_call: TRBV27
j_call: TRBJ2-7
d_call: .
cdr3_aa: CASSPQLEGYEQYF
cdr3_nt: TGTGCCAGCAGTCCGCAACTAGAGGGGTACGAGCAGTACTTC

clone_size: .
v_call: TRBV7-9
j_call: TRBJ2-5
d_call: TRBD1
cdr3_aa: CASSLGTGGQETQYF
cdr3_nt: TGTGCCAGCAGCTTAGGGACAGGGGGACAAGAGACCCAGTACTTC

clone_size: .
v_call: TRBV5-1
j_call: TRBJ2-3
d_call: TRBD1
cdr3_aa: CASRQGSTDTQYF
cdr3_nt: TGCGCCAGCCGACAGGGGAGCACAGATACGCAGTATTTT

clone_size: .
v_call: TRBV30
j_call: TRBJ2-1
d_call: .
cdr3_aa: CAWIYPYPRSSYNEQFF
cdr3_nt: TGTGCCTGGATTTATCCGTACCCTAGGAGCTCCTACAATGAGCAGTTCTTC

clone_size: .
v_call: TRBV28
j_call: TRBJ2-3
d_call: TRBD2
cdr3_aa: CASSPTVYGTSGSLDTQYF
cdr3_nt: TGTGCCAGCAGTCCGACGGTTTACGGGACTAGCGGGAGTTTAGATACGCAGTATTTT

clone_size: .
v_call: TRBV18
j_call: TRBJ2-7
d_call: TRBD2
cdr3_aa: CASSPTVAGGRSEQYF
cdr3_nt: TGTGCCAGCTCACCGACGGTGGCGGGAGGGCGGAGCGAGCAGTACTTC

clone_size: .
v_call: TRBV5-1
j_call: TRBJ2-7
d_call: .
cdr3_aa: CASSGTGSGNEQYF
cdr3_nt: TGCGCCAGCAGCGGAACCGGGTCGGGAAACGAGCAGTACTTC

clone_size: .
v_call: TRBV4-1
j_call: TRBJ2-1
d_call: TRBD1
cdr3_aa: CASSQDVVTGGGSYNEQFF
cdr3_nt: TGCGCCAGCAGCCAAGACGTAGTAACAGGGGGCGGTTCCTACAATGAGCAGTTCTTC

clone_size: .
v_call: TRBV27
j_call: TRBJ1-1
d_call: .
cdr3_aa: CASSFGSMNTEAFF
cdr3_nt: TGTGCCAGCAGTTTTGGGAGCATGAACACTGAAGCTTTCTTT

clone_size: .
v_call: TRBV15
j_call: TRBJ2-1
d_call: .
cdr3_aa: CATSSAYAGRVEQFF
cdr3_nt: TGTGCCACCAGCAGTGCCTATGCAGGCCGGGTTGAGCAGTTCTTC

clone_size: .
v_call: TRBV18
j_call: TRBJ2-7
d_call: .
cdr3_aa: CASSPLGLGYEQYF
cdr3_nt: TGTGCCAGCTCACCACTAGGTCTCGGCTACGAGCAGTACTTC

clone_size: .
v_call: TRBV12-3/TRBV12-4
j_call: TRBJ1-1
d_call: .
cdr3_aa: CASTPRGGTEAFF
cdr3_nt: TGTGCCAGCACCCCACGGGGGGGGACTGAAGCTTTCTTT

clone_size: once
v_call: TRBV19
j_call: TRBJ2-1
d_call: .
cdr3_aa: CASSISQGRHNEQFF
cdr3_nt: TGTGCCAGTAGTATATCGCAGGGAAGGCACAATGAGCAGTTCTTC

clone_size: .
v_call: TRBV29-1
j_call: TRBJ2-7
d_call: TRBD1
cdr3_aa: CSAEGDSTTKQYF
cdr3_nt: TGCAGCGCCGAGGGGGACAGTACTACGAAGCAGTACTTC

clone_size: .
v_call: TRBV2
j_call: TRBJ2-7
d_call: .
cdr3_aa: CASSDGATQNEQYF
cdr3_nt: TGTGCCAGCAGTGACGGGGCAACCCAGAACGAGCAGTACTTC

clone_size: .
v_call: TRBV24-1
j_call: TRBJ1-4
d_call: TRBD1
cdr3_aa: CATSAGTGRNEKLFF
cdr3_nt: TGTGCCACCAGTGCCGGGACAGGGAGAAATGAAAAACTGTTTTTT

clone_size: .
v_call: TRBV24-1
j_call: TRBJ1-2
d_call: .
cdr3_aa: CATSLGRSYGYTF
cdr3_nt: TGTGCCACCAGCCTCGGTAGGAGCTATGGCTACACCTTC

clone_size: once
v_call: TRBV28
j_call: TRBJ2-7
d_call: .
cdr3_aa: CASNPGPYEQYF
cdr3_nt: TGTGCCAGCAACCCAGGCCCCTACGAGCAGTACTTC

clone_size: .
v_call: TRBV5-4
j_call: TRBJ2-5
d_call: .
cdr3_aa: CASSLEGPTQYF
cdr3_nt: TGTGCCAGCAGCTTGGAGGGCCCGACCCAGTACTTC

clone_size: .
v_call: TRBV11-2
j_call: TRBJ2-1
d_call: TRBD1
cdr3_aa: CASSLGQGYNEQFF
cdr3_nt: TGTGCCAGCAGCTTGGGACAGGGATACAATGAGCAGTTCTTC

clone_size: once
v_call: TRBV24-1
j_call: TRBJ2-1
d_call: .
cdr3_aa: CATSDSTRGEQFF
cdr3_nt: TGTGCCACCAGTGATTCTACCAGGGGAGAGCAGTTCTTC

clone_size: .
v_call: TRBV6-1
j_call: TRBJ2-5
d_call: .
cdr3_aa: CASSEVGVETQYF
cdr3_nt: TGTGCCAGCAGTGAAGTTGGTGTGGAGACCCAGTACTTC

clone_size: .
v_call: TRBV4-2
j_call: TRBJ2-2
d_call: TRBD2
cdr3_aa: CASSRTTLAGPGELFF
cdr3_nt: TGTGCCAGCAGCCGAACCACACTAGCGGGTCCCGGGGAGCTGTTTTTT

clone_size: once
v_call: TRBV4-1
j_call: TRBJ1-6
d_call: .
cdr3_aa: CASSQVGGANSPLHF
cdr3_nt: TGCGCCAGCAGCCAAGTCGGAGGGGCAAATTCACCCCTCCACTTT

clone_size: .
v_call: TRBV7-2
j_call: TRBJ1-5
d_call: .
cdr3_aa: CASSSTTGTGNQPQHF
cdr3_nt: TGTGCCAGCAGCTCAACAACAGGGACGGGCAATCAGCCCCAGCATTTT

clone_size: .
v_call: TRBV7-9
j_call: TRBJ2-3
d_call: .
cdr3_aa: CASSFGGGTFSTDTQYF
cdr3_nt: TGTGCCAGCAGCTTTGGAGGGGGCACGTTTAGCACAGATACGCAGTATTTT

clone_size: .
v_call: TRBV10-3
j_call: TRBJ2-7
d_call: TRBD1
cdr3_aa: CAISVQGYEQYF
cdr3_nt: TGTGCCATCAGCGTACAGGGGTACGAGCAGTACTTC

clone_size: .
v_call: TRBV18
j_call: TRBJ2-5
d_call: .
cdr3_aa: CASSPKWTPSQETQYF
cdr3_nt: TGTGCCAGCTCACCAAAGTGGACGCCCAGCCAAGAGACCCAGTACTTC